These T cell receptor beta chains were read from a single sample in a study of T cell responses to AZD1222 COVID-19 vaccine. Profiled with immunoSEQ multiplex PCR; TCRdb holds only in-frame clones, not every one. The data show about 180,000 clones, around nine tenths seen once. The sample in question was peripheral blood, obtained on day 0 of AZD1222 vaccination. These receptor sequences come from an adult in good health. The CDR3 runs from the conserved cysteine through the conserved F or W. D genes are given only for firm matches. Size values are once, few and many counts, or a class for expanded clones, and some rows have none.

J | D | V | size | CDR3 | DNA
TRBJ2-3 | NA | TRBV28 | NA | CASSSLDRKGGTQYF | TGTGCCAGCAGTTCCCTGGACAGAAAGGGGGGTACGCAGTATTTT
TRBJ1-4 | NA | TRBV7-2 | NA | CASSLRTGNEKLFF | TGTGCCAGCAGCCTCCGGACGGGGAATGAAAAACTGTTTTTT
TRBJ1-3 | NA | TRBV11-2 | NA | CASSFRSGNTIYF | TGTGCCAGCAGTTTTCGCTCTGGAAACACCATATATTTT
TRBJ2-3 | TRBD2 | TRBV5-4 | NA | CASSLAGGTDTQYF | TGTGCCAGCAGCTTAGCGGGGGGCACAGATACGCAGTATTTT
TRBJ2-1 | NA | TRBV7-3 | NA | CASSLGEGEQFF | TGTGCCAGCAGCTTGGGTGAAGGTGAGCAGTTCTTC
TRBJ2-7 | NA | TRBV19 | NA | CASSLGRAGSDEQYF | TGTGCCAGTAGTCTGGGTCGGGCAGGGTCCGACGAGCAGTACTTC
TRBJ2-3 | TRBD2 | TRBV19 | NA | CASNLPSGGLDTQYF | TGTGCCAGTAATCTGCCTAGCGGGGGGTTGGATACGCAGTATTTT
TRBJ2-2 | NA | TRBV2 | NA | CAFLKDRNTGELFF | TGTGCCTTCCTAAAGGACAGGAACACCGGGGAGCTGTTTTTT
TRBJ2-1 | TRBD2 | TRBV7-9 | few | CASSDGTSGVSYNEQFF | TGTGCCAGCAGCGATGGGACTAGCGGGGTTTCCTACAATGAGCAGTTCTTC
TRBJ2-5 | NA | TRBV7-2 | NA | CASSSRRSQQETQYF | TGTGCCAGCAGCTCCCGTAGATCTCAGCAAGAGACCCAGTACTTC
TRBJ1-1 | TRBD1 | TRBV5-4 | NA | CASSLGTGGNTEAFF | TGTGCCAGCAGTCTGGGGACAGGGGGGAACACTGAAGCTTTCTTT
TRBJ2-1 | NA | TRBV6-5 | NA | CASSYAGPYNEQFF | TGTGCCAGCAGTTATGCAGGTCCCTACAATGAGCAGTTCTTC
TRBJ1-4 | NA | TRBV19 | NA | CAVSPGREKLFF | TGTGCCGTCTCTCCGGGGCGTGAAAAACTGTTTTTT
TRBJ2-2 | TRBD2 | TRBV5-5 | NA | CASSSTGLANTGELFF | TGTGCCAGCAGCTCAACTGGACTAGCTAACACCGGGGAGCTGTTTTTT
TRBJ1-2 | NA | TRBV30 | NA | CAWSALSSGGYTF | TGTGCCTGGAGTGCGTTAAGCTCGGGAGGCTACACCTTC
TRBJ2-1 | NA | TRBV4-1 | once | CASSYRTEAYNEQFF | TGCGCCAGCAGCTACCGTACAGAGGCCTACAATGAGCAGTTCTTC
TRBJ2-1 | TRBD2 | TRBV27 | NA | CASSSGLAGGNEQFF | TGTGCCAGCAGTTCGGGACTAGCGGGGGGGAATGAGCAGTTCTTC
TRBJ2-7 | TRBD1 | TRBV19 | NA | CASSISRDSPYEQYF | TGTGCCAGTAGTATCTCCCGGGACAGTCCCTACGAGCAGTACTTC
TRBJ1-5 | NA | TRBV2 | NA | CASRLDGSSNQPQHF | TGTGCCAGCAGGTTGGACGGATCAAGCAATCAGCCCCAGCATTTT
TRBJ1-5 | NA | TRBV2 | once | CASSEEGNQPQHF | TGTGCCAGCAGTGAAGAGGGCAATCAGCCCCAGCATTTT
TRBJ1-6 | TRBD1 | TRBV30 | NA | CAWSTTDRVRPLHF | TGTGCCTGGAGTACAACGGACAGGGTGAGGCCCCTCCACTTT
TRBJ2-7 | NA | TRBV7-9 | NA | CASSSGVPKKRSYEQYF | TGTGCCAGCAGCTCTGGAGTCCCTAAAAAAAGGTCCTACGAGCAGTACTTC
TRBJ2-7 | NA | TRBV18 | NA | CASSPRADEQYF | TGTGCCAGCTCACCACGGGCTGACGAGCAGTACTTC
TRBJ2-1 | NA | TRBV3-1/TRBV3-2 | NA | CASSQGFSANEQFF | TGTGCCAGCAGCCAAGGGTTTTCAGCAAATGAGCAGTTCTTC
TRBJ1-2 | NA | TRBV4-1 | NA | CASSSSPRADYGYTF | TGCGCCAGCAGCTCAAGTCCCCGGGCAGACTATGGCTACACCTTC
TRBJ2-7 | NA | TRBV7-9 | NA | CASSLGRTGTYRYF | TGTGCCAGCAGCTTAGGCAGAACAGGAACCTACCGGTACTTC
TRBJ2-1 | TRBD1 | TRBV5-6 | NA | CASSPDRGLYNEQFF | TGTGCCAGCAGCCCGGACAGGGGGTTATACAATGAGCAGTTCTTC
TRBJ2-7 | NA | TRBV28 | NA | CASEDSQSYEQYF | TGTGCCAGCGAGGATAGCCAGTCCTACGAGCAGTACTTC
TRBJ1-2 | NA | TRBV7-2 | NA | CASSLVWRREVVYTF | TGTGCCAGCAGCTTAGTTTGGCGCAGGGAAGTGGTCTACACCTTC
TRBJ1-1 | NA | TRBV7-6 | NA | CASSLPGQNTEAFF | TGTGCCAGCAGCTTACCCGGGCAGAACACTGAAGCTTTCTTT
TRBJ1-1 | NA | TRBV5-8 | NA | CASCIGLTNTEAFF | TGTGCCAGCTGCATCGGACTTACGAACACTGAAGCTTTCTTT
TRBJ2-7 | NA | TRBV2 | NA | CASSGYREGSEQYF | TGTGCCAGCAGTGGTTACAGGGAAGGAAGCGAGCAGTACTTC
TRBJ2-3 | TRBD2 | TRBV11-1 | NA | CASSLAEGLAGRRTDTQYF | TGTGCCAGCAGCTTAGCGGAAGGACTAGCGGGGCGGCGGACAGATACGCAGTATTTT
TRBJ2-1 | NA | TRBV29-1 | NA | CSVELTYNEQFF | TGCAGCGTTGAACTAACCTACAATGAGCAGTTCTTC
TRBJ1-4 | TRBD1 | TRBV10-3 | NA | CAISGGTGEEKLFF | TGTGCCATCAGTGGGGGGACAGGGGAAGAAAAACTGTTTTTT
TRBJ2-7 | NA | TRBV10-3 | NA | CAISDPGSSYEQYF | TGTGCCATCAGTGATCCAGGGAGCTCCTACGAGCAGTACTTC
TRBJ2-1 | NA | TRBV19 | NA | CASKSAGGDNEQFF | TGTGCCAGCAAAAGCGCGGGCGGGGACAATGAGCAGTTCTTC